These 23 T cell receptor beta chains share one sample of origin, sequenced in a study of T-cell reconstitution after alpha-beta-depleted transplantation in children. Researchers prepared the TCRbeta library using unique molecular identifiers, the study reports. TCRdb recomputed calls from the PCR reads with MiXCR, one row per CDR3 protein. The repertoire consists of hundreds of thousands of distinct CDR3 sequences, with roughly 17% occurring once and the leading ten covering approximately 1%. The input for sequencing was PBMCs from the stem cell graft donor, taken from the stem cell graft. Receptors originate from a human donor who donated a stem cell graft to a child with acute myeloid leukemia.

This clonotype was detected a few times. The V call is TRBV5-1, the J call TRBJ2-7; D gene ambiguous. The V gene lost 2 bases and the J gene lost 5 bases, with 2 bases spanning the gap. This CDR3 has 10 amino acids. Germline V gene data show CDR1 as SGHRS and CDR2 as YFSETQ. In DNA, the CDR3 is TGCGCCAGCAGCTTCCACGAGCAGTACGTC. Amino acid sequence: CASSFHEQYV.

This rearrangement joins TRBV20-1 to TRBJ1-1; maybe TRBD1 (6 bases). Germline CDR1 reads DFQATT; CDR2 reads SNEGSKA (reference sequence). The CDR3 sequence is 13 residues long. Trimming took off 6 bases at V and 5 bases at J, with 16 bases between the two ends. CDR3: CSANRVRGTEAFF. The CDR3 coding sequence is TGCAGTGCAAACAGGGTTAGAGGGACTGAAGCTTTCTTT.

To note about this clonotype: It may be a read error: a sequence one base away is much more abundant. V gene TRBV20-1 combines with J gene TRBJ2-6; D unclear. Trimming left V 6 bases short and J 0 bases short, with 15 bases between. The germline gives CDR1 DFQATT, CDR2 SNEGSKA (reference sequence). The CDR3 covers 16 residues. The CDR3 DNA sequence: TGCAGTGCCAACCACCTGATGCCCTCTGGGGCCAACGTCCTGACTTTC. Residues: CSANHLMPSGANVLTF.

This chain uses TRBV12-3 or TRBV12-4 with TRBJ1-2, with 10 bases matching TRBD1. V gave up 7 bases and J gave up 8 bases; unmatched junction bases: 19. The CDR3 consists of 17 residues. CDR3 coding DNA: TGTGCCAGCACCTTGGGGGGGCCGACAGGGGGCATATTCGGCTACACCTTC. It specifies CASTLGGPTGGIFGYTF.

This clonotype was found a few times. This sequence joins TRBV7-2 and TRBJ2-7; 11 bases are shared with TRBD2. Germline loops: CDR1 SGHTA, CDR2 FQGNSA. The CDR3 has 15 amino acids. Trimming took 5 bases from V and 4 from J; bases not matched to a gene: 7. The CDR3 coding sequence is TGTGCCAGCAGCCCCCGACTAGCGGGGTTATACGAGCAGTACTTC. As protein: CASSPRLAGLYEQYF.

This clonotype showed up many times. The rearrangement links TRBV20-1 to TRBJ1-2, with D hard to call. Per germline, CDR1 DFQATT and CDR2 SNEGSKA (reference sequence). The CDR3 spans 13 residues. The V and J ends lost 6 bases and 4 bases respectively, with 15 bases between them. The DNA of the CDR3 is TGCAGTGCCAGGCCCGTGACAAGCTATGGCTACACCTTC. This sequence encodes CSARPVTSYGYTF.

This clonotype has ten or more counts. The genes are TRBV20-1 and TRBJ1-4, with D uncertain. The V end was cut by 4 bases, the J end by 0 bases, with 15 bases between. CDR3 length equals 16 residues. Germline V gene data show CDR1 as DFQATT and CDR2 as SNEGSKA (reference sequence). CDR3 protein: CSATMLDPATNEKLFF. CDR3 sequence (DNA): TGCAGTGCTACTATGCTAGACCCTGCAACTAATGAAAAACTGTTTTTT.

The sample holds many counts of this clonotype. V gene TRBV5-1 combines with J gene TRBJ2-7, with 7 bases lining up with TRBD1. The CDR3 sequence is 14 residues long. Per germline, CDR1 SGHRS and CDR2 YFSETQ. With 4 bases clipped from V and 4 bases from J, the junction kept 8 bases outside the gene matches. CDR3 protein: CASSHAGTDYEQYF. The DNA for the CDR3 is TGCGCCAGCAGCCATGCCGGGACAGATTACGAGCAGTACTTC.

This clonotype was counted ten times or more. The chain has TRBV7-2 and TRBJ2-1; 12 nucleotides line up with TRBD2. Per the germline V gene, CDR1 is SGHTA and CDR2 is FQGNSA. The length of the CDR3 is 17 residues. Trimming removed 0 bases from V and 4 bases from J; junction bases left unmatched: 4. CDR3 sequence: CASSLAIGTSGYNEQFF. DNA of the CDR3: TGTGCCAGCAGCTTAGCGATTGGGACTAGCGGGTACAATGAGCAGTTCTTC. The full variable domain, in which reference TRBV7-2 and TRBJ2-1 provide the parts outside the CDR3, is GAGVSQSPSNKVTEKGKDVELRCDPISGHTALYWYRQSLGQGLEFLIYFQGNSAPDKSGLPSDRFSAERTGGSVSTLTIQRTQQEDSAVYLCASSLAIGTSGYNEQFFGPGTRLTVL.

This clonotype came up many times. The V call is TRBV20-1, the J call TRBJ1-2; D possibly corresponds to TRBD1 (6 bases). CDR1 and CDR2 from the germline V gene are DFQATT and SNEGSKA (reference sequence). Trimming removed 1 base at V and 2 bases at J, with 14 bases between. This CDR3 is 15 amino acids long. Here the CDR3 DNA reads TGCAGTGCTAGAGGCGGGACAATAAGGAACTATGGCTACACCTTC. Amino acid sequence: CSARGGTIRNYGYTF.

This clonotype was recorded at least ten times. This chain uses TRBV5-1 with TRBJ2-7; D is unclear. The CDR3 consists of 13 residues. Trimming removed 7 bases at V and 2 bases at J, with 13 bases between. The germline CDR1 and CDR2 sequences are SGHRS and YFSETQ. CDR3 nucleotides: TGCGCCAGCCCCGGGCTGGAGACCTACGAGCAGTACTTC. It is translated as CASPGLETYEQYF.

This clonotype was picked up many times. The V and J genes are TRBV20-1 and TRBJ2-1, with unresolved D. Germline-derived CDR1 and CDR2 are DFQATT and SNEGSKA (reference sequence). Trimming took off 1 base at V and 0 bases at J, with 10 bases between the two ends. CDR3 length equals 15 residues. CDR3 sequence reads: CSARVGGSSYNEQFF. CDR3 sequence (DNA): TGCAGTGCTAGAGTAGGCGGAAGCTCCTACAATGAGCAGTTCTTC.

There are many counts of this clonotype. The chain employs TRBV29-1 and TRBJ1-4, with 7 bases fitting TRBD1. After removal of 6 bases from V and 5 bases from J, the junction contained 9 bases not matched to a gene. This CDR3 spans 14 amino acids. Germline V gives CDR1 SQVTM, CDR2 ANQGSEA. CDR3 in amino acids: CSVRPGQRNEKLFF. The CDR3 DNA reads TGCAGCGTACGTCCGGGACAGCGAAATGAAAAACTGTTTTTT.

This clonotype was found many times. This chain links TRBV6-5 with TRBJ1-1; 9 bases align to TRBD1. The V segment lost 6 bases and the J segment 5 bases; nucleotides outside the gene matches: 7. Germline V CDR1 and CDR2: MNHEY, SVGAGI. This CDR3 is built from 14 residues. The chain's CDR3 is CASRRRDRETEAFF. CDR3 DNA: TGTGCCAGCAGACGCCGGGACAGGGAGACTGAAGCTTTCTTT.

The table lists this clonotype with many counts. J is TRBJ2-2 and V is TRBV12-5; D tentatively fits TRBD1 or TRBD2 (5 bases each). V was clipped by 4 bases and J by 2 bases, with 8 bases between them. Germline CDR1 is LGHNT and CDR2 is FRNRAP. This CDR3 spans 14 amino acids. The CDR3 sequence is CASGWDLNTGELFF. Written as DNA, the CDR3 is TGTGCTAGTGGTTGGGACCTCAACACCGGGGAGCTGTTTTTT.

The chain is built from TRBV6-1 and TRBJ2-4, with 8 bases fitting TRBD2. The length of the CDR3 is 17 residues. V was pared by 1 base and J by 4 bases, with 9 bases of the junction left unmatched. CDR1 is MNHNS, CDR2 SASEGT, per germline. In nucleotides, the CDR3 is TGTGCCAGCAGTGAAGTGGGGGGGCGCGGGGGGAAAAACATTCAGTACTTC. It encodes CASSEVGGRGGKNIQYF.

This CDR3 is CASSPLSAQGMSYNEQFF. CDR3 coding DNA: TGTGCCAGCTCACCACTATCCGCCCAGGGTATGAGCTACAATGAGCAGTTCTTC. The chain uses TRBV18 and TRBJ2-1; maybe TRBD1 (5 bases). The germline V gene has CDR1 KGHSH and CDR2 LQKENI. V was trimmed by 1 base and J by 3 bases, leaving 19 bases between them. The CDR3 is made up of 18 amino acids.

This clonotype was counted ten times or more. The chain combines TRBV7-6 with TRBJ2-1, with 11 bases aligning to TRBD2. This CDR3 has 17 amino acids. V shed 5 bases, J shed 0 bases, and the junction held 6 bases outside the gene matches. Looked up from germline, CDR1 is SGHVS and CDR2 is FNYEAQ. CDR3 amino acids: CASSQTGLAGSYNEQFF. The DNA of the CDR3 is TGTGCCAGCAGCCAGACCGGACTAGCGGGCTCCTACAATGAGCAGTTCTTC. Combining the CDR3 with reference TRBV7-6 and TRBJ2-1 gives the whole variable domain GAGVSQSPRYKVTKRGQDVALRCDPISGHVSLYWYRQALGQGPEFLTYFNYEAQQDKSGLPNDRFSAERPEGSISTLTIQRTEQRDSAMYRCASSQTGLAGSYNEQFFGPGTRLTVL.

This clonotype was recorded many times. The CDR3 region is CSAREAGASTDTQYF. DNA of the CDR3: TGCAGTGCTAGGGAAGCGGGGGCTAGCACAGATACGCAGTATTTT. The chain recombines TRBV20-1 with TRBJ2-3; 8 nucleotides match TRBD2. V dropped 3 bases and J dropped 0; count of bases not matched to a gene: 5. From germline, CDR1 is DFQATT and CDR2 SNEGSKA (reference sequence). This CDR3 comprises 15 residues.

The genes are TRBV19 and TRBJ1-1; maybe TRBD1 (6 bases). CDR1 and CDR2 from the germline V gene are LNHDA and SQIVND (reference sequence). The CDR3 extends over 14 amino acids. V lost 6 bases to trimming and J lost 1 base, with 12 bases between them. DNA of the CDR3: TGTGCCAGTAGCCACAGGGTTCGGAACACTGAAGCTTTCTTT. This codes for CASSHRVRNTEAFF.

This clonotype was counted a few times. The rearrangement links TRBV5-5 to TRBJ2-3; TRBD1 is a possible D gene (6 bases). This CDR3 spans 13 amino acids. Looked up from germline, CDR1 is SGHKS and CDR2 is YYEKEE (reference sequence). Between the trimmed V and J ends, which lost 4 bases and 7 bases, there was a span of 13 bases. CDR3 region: CASSREGGNTQYF. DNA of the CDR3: TGTGCCAGCAGCCGGGAAGGGGGAAATACGCAGTATTTT.

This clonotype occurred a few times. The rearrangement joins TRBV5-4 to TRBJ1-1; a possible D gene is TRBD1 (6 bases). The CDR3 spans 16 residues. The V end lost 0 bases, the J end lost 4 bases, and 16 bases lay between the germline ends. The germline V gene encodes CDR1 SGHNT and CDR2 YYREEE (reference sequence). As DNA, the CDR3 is TGTGCCAGCAGCTTGGGCTCGGCGGGGGCGAGCACTGAAGCTTTCTTT. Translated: CASSLGSAGASTEAFF.

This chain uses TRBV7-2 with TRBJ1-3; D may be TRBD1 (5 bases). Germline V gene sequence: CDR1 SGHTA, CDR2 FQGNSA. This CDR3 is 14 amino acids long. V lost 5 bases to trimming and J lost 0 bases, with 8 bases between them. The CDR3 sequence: CASSTDSSGNTIYF. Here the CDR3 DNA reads TGTGCCAGCAGCACTGACAGCTCTGGAAACACCATATATTTT.